The clone carrying this TCR beta chain was detected only once. Time point indicated: patch test 3, about 24 weeks after DPC sensitization. Treatment specified: therapeutic diphenylcyclopropenone sensitization with weekly scalp DPC. MiXCR was run by TCRdb on the RACE reads, yielding one entry per CDR3 protein. Of about 190,000 distinct CDR3 sequences listed, under 25% are singletons. The data were obtained in a study of human T cells and chemical hapten exposure. Germline V gene data show CDR1 as MNHEY and CDR2 as SVGAGI. V was shortened by 2 bases and J by 6 bases, with 10 bases between the two germline ends. This CDR3 region has 13 residues.

This TCR came from a woman aged 40 to 50 with alopecia areata. Some clones in this sample may be carry-over from other donors' samples. This chain connects TRBV6-5 to TRBJ1-1; D remains ambiguous. The sequencing used whole blood, collected in connection with sensitization to the hapten diphenylcyclopropenone (DPC). DNA for the CDR3: TGTGCCAGCAGTTACCCCGGAACGTCTGAAGCTTTCTTT. Translation: CASSYPGTSEAFF.